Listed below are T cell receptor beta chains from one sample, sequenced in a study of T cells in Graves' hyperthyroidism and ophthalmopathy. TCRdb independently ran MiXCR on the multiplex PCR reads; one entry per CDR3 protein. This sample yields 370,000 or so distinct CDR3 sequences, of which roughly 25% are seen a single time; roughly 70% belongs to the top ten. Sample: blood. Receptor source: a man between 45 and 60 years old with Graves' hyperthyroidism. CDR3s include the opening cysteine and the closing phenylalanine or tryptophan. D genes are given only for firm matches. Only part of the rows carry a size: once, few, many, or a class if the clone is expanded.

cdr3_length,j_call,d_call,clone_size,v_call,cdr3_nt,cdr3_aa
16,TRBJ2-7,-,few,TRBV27,TGTGCCAGCAGTCCTTACCGACTCGACCGTTCCTACGAGCAGTACTTC,CASSPYRLDRSYEQYF
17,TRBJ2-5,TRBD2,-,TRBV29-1,TGCAGCGTTGTTGGGACTAGCGGGAGTGGGGACCAAGAGACCCAGTACTTC,CSVVGTSGSGDQETQYF
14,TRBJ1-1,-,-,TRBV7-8,TGTGCCAGCAGCCCCCGGGACCAAATTGGCGCTGCTTTCTTT,CASSPRDQIGAAFF
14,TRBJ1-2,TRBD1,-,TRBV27,TGTGCCAGCAGTTGGGACAGCTCCTCGTATGGCTACACCTTC,CASSWDSSSYGYTF
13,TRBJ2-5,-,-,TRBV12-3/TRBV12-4,TGTGCCATCAGTGAAGGACGGTCCGGGACCCAGTACTTC,CAISEGRSGTQYF
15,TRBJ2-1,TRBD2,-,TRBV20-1,TGCAGTGCTAGAGGACTAGCGGGAGGTAACAATGAGCAGTTCTTC,CSARGLAGGNNEQFF
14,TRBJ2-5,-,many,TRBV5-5,TGTGCCAGCAGCCCAACACCATCCCGAGAGACCCAGTACTTC,CASSPTPSRETQYF
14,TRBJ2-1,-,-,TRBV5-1,TGCGCCAGCAGCTTTGAGACTTCCTACAATGAGCAGTTCTTC,CASSFETSYNEQFF
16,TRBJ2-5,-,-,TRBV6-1,TGTGCCAGCAGACACAGGGGGGGTCTTCCGGGAGAGACCCAATACTTC,CASRHRGGLPGETQYF
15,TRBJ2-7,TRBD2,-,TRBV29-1,TGCAGCGTTGCCCCCCCTAGCGGGAGCTCCTACGAGCAGTACTTC,CSVAPPSGSSYEQYF
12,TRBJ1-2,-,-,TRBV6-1,TGTGCCAGCAGTGAAGGTGTCTATGGCTGCACCTTC,CASSEGVYGCTF
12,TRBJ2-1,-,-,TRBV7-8,TGTGCCAGCAGCATTCTATCAGGGGAGCAGTTCTTC,CASSILSGEQFF
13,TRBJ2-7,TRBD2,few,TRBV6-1,TGTGCCAGCGGACTAGCGGGACCCTACGAGCAGTACTTC,CASGLAGPYEQYF
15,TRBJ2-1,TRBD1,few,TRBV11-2,TGTGCCAGCAGCGTTGACAGGGGGGCCTACAATGAGCAGTTCTTC,CASSVDRGAYNEQFF
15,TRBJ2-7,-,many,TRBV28,TGTGCCAGCAGTTTTGGCGGAACCTCCTCCTACGAGCAGTACTTC,CASSFGGTSSYEQYF
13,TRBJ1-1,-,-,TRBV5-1,TGCGCCAGCCATCAGGGGCCGAACACTGAAGCTTTCTTT,CASHQGPNTEAFF
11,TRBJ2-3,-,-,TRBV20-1,TGCAGTGCTAGGTGGGGAGATACGCAGTATTTT,CSARWGDTQYF
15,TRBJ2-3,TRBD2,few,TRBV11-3,TGTGCCAGCAGCTTAGCTGGGACTACCACAGATACGCAGTATTTT,CASSLAGTTTDTQYF
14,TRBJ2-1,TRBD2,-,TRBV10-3,TGTGCCAGCAGGACTAGCGGAGGGTTGGATGAGCAGTTCTTC,CASRTSGGLDEQFF
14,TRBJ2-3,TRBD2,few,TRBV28,TGTGCCAGCAGCCTACTAGCGGGACCCGCTACGCAGTATTTT,CASSLLAGPATQYF
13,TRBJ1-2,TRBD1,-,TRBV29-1,TGCAGCGTGGATGGACAGGGCCTCTATGGCTACACCTTC,CSVDGQGLYGYTF
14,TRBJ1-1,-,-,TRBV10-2,TGCGCCAGCAGTGAGAACAGGGTTGGGACTGAAGCTTTCTTT,CASSENRVGTEAFF
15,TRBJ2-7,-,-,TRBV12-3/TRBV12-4,TGTGCCAGCAGTGGACTAAAATCCCCTTCCTACGAGCAGTACTTC,CASSGLKSPSYEQYF
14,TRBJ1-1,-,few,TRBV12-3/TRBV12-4,TGTGCCAGCAGTTTCGAGAGTCACGGCCATGAAGCTTTCTTT,CASSFESHGHEAFF
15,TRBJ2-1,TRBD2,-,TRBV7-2,TGTGCCAGCAGCCGAAGGACTAGGGGATACAATGAGCAGTTCTTC,CASSRRTRGYNEQFF
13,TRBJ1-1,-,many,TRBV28,TGTGCCAGCAGTCGTCGGGTCGGCACTGAAGCTTTCTTT,CASSRRVGTEAFF
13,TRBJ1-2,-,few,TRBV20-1,TGCAGTGCTTTCGGGTCTTCGATAAGTGGCTACACCTTC,CSAFGSSISGYTF
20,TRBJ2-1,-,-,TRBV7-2,TGTGCCAGCAGCTTAGTTTTTGCGGATACAGGTATCTTTCTCTACAATGAGCAGTTCTTC,CASSLVFADTGIFLYNEQFF
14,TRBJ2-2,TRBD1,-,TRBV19,TGTGCCAGTAGTAGCAGGGGGCGGCCCGGGGAGCTGTTTTTT,CASSSRGRPGELFF
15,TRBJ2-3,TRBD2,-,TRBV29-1,TGCAGCGGCGGGGTTAGCGGGAGTGTGGCAGATACGCAGTATTTT,CSGGVSGSVADTQYF
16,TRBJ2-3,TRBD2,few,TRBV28,TGTGCCAGCAGTATAACTAGCGGGAGTTTCACAGATACGCAGTATTTT,CASSITSGSFTDTQYF
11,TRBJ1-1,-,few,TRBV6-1,TGTGCCAGCAGCGAAGGACGAGAAGCTTTCTTT,CASSEGREAFF
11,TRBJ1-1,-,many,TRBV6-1,TGTGCCAGCAGTTATGACACTGAAGCTTTCTTT,CASSYDTEAFF
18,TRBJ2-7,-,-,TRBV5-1,TGCGCCAGCAGCTTGGCCTTTGGCGTGGGAGGAATGACCTACGAGCAGTACTTC,CASSLAFGVGGMTYEQYF
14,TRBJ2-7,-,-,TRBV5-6,TGTGCCAGCAGCTTAGTCAGGTATCCCTACGAGCAGTACTTC,CASSLVRYPYEQYF
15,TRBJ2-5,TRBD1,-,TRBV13,TGTGCCAGCAGCCCAGGGACAGGGGGCTTGGAGACCCAGTACTTC,CASSPGTGGLETQYF
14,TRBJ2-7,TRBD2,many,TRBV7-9,TGTGCCAGCAGCCTTAGCGGGAGGCCCTACGAGCAGTACTTC,CASSLSGRPYEQYF
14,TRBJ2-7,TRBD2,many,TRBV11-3,TGTGCCAGCCGTAGGACTAGCGGGAACTACGAGCAGTACTTC,CASRRTSGNYEQYF
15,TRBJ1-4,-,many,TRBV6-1,TGTGCCAGCAGTGAAGGGGCAGGGGAGTGGGAAAAACTGTTTTTT,CASSEGAGEWEKLFF
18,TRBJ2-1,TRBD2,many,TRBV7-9,TGTGCCAGCAGCTTAGGAGAGCGGGGACTAGCTCTCTCGAATGAGCAGTTCTTC,CASSLGERGLALSNEQFF
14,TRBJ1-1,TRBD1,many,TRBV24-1,TGTGCCACCAGTGACTGGGACAGACCTACCGAAGCTTTCTTT,CATSDWDRPTEAFF
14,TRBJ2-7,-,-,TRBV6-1,TGTGCCAGCAGTTATAACAGGGAGAACTACGAGCAGTACTTC,CASSYNRENYEQYF
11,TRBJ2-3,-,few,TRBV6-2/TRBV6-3,TGTGCCAGCAGCTTCCCAGATACGCAGTATTTT,CASSFPDTQYF
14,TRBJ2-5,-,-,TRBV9,TGTGCCAGCAGCGTAGAGTCGTCAATAGAGACCCAGTACTTC,CASSVESSIETQYF
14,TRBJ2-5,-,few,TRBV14,TGTGCCAGCAGCCAGGGGTTAGCAAGCCAGACCCAGTACTTC,CASSQGLASQTQYF
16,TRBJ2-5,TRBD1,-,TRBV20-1,TGCAGTGCTAGAGATCTGGACAGGGTCTCATGGGAGACCCAGTACTTC,CSARDLDRVSWETQYF
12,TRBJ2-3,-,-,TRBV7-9,TGTGCCAGCAGCTCCGCTCGGGATACGCAGTATTTT,CASSSARDTQYF
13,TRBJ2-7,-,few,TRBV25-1,TGTGCCAGCAGTGAATACCCCTACTACGAGCAGTACTTC,CASSEYPYYEQYF
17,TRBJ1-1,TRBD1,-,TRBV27,TGTGCCAGCAGTAACCGGGACAGGGGGCGAAGGCACACTGAAGCTTTCTTT,CASSNRDRGRRHTEAFF
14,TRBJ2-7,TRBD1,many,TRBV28,TGTGCCACAAAATCTCCGGGACAGCTTTACGAGCAGTACTTC,CATKSPGQLYEQYF
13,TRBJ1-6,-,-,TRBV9,TGTGCCAGCAGCGCGCGGGTGTTTTCACCCCTCCACTTT,CASSARVFSPLHF
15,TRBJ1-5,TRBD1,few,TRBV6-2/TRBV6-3,TGTGCCAGCAGTTACGTGTCAGGGGGCATGGAGCCCCAGCATTTT,CASSYVSGGMEPQHF
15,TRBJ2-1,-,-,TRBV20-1,TGCAGTGTTAGGGGCAGCGGCCACTCCTACAATGAGCAGTTCTTC,CSVRGSGHSYNEQFF
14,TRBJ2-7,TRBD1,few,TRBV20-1,TGCAGTGCAGATGGGACAGGGAGGACCTACGAGCAGTACTTC,CSADGTGRTYEQYF
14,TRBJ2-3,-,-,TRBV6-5,TGTGCCAGCAGTTACTCTGGGCTCTGGGATACGCAGTATTTT,CASSYSGLWDTQYF
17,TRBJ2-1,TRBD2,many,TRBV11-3,TGTGCCAGCAGCTTAGGGTCGGGAGGGCCATCGGGCAATGAGCAGTTCTTC,CASSLGSGGPSGNEQFF
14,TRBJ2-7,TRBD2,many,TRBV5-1,TGTGCCAGCAGCTTAGCTAGCGGCTCCTACGAGCAGTACTTC,CASSLASGSYEQYF
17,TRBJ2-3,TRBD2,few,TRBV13,TGTGCCAGCAGCCCCGTGGTTGCGGGAGAACGCACAGATACGCAGTATTTT,CASSPVVAGERTDTQYF